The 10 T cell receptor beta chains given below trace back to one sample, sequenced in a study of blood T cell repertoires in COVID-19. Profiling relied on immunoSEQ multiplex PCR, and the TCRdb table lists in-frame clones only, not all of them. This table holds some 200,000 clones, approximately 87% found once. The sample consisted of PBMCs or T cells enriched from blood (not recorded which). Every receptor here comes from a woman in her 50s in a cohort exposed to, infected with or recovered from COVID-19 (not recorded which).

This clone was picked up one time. The CDR3 DNA is TGCGCCAGCAGGCCAATGATCGGGGGGGCCGGTGAGCAGTACTTC. It yields the protein CASRPMIGGAGEQYF. The chain couples TRBV5-1 to TRBJ2-7; TRBD2 agrees at 8 bases. The CDR3 length is 15 residues. CDR1 and CDR2 (germline): SGHRS, YFSETQ. V lost 5 bases and J lost 7; bases outside the gene matches: 14. Together with reference TRBV5-1 and TRBJ2-7, the CDR3 gives the full variable domain: KAGVTQTPRYLIKTRGQQVTLSCSPISGHRSVSWYQQTPGQGLQFLFEYFSETQRNKGNFPGRFSGRQFSNSRSEMNVSTLELGDSALYLCASRPMIGGAGEQYFGPGTRLTVT.

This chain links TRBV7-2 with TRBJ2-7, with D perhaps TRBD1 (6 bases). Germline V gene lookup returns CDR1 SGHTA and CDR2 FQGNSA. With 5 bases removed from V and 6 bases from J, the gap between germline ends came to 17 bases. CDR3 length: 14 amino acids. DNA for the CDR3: TGTGCCAGCAGCAGGGTGGCCGGGACATCCGAGCAGTACTTC. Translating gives CASSRVAGTSEQYF. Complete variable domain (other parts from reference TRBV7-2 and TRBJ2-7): GAGVSQSPSNKVTEKGKDVELRCDPISGHTALYWYRQSLGQGLEFLIYFQGNSAPDKSGLPSDRFSAERTGGSVSTLTIQRTQQEDSAVYLCASSRVAGTSEQYFGPGTRLTVT.

CDR3 sequence: CASSQIAGHTDTQYF. The CDR3 region has the DNA TGTGCCAGCAGCCAAATAGCGGGGCACACAGATACGCAGTATTTT. The rearrangement joins TRBV3-1 (or the pseudogene TRBV3-2) to TRBJ2-3; 8 bases fit TRBD2. V was pared by 2 bases and J by 2 bases, with 3 bases of the junction left unmatched. The germline CDR1 and CDR2 sequences are LGHDT and YNNKEL (reference sequence). The CDR3 has 15 residues.

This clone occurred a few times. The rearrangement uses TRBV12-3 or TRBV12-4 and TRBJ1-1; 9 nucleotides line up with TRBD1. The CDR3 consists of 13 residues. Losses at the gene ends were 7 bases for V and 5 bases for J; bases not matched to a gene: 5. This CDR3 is CASKDRGVTEAFF. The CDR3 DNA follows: TGTGCCAGCAAAGACAGGGGGGTGACTGAAGCTTTCTTT.

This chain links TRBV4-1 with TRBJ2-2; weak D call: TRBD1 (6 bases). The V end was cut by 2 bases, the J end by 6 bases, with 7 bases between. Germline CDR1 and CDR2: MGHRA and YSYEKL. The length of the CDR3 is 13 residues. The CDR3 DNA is TGCGCCAGCAGCCAAAACAGGGCCGGGGAGCTGTTTTTT. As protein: CASSQNRAGELFF.

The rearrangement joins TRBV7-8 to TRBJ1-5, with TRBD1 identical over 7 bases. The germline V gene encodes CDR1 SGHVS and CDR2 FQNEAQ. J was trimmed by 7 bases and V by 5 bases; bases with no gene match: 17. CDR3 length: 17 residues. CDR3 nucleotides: TGTGCCAGCAGCCTCCGGGACAGACTATTCGAGAACCAGCCCCAGCATTTT. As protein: CASSLRDRLFENQPQHF.

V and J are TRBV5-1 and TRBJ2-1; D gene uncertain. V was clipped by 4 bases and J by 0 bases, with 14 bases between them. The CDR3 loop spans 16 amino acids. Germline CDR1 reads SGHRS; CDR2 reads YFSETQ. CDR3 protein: CASSAGSVGSYNEQFF. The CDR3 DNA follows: TGCGCCAGCAGCGCAGGATCTGTGGGCTCCTACAATGAGCAGTTCTTC.

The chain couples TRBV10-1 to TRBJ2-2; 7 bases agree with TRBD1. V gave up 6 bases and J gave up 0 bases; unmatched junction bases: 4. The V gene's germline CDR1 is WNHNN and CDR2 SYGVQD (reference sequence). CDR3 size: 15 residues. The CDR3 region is CASRAGTANTGELFF. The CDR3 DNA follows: TGCGCCAGCAGAGCCGGGACAGCGAACACCGGGGAGCTGTTTTTT.

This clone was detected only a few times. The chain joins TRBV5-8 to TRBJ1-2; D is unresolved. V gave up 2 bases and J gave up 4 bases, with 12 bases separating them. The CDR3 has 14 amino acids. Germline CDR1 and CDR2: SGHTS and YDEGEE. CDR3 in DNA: TGTGCCAGCAGCTTAAGGTCACCGGGCTATGGCTACACCTTC. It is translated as CASSLRSPGYGYTF.

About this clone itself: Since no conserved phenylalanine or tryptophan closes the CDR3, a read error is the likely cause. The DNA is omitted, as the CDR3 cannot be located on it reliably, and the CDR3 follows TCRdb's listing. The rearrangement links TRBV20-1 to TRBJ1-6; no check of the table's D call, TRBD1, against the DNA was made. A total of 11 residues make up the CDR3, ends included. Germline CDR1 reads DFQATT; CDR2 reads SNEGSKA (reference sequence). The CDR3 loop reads CSASGWDSPSP.